The TCR beta chain under discussion was sequenced for a study of blood T cell repertoires in COVID-19. Looked up from germline, CDR1 is SGHVS and CDR2 is FQNEAQ. CDR3 length: 16 residues. The V gene end was trimmed by 5 bases and the J gene end by 6 bases; junction bases not matched to a gene: 15. Assay: immunoSEQ multiplex PCR; the TCRdb copy retains only in-frame clones and omits some. The repertoire holds tens of thousands of clones, with 88% as singletons. The clonotype comes from a human donor in a cohort sampled during active COVID-19. Sequenced: peripheral blood. The chain carries TRBV7-8 and TRBJ1-2; 7 nucleotides align to TRBD1. The CDR3 loop is CASSLTGTDNGNGYTF. DNA of the CDR3: TGTGCCAGCAGCCTCACCGGGACAGATAATGGCAATGGCTACACCTTC.